The rows below give T cell receptor beta chains drawn from one sample of a study of OX40 agonist ivuxolimab in advanced cancers. Using immunoSEQ multiplex PCR, the repertoire was profiled, and TCRdb retains in-frame clones only, with some absent. Counted here are 20,000 to 30,000 clones, 88% occurring once; the ten biggest clones make up approximately 9.7%. The material was CD4+ or CD8+ T cells sorted from blood, obtained in a trial of the OX40 agonist ivuxolimab. The receptors stem from an adult with an advanced solid tumor such as melanoma, head and neck, liver or kidney cancer. Both conserved end residues are part of each CDR3. Fields, in order: D gene, J gene, clone size, V gene, CDR3 length, CDR3 protein, CDR3 DNA. D genes are given only for firm matches. Rows may omit the clone size; those that give it use once, few, many or a size class.

-	TRBJ1-2	-	TRBV10-3	12	CAVGGTNYGYTF	TGTGCCGTAGGTGGTACTAACTATGGCTACACCTTC
TRBD2	TRBJ2-1	-	TRBV12-5	15	CASGLGSSGRREQFF	TGTGCTAGTGGTTTGGGTAGTAGCGGGAGGCGTGAGCAGTTCTTC
-	TRBJ1-1	-	TRBV6-6	12	CASSYDYTEAFF	TGTGCCAGCAGTTACGACTACACTGAAGCTTTCTTT
-	TRBJ1-6	-	TRBV30	16	CAWSVAEGNYNSPLHF	TGTGCCTGGAGTGTCGCGGAGGGAAATTATAATTCACCCCTCCACTTT
TRBD2	TRBJ2-7	once	TRBV11-2	18	CASSLTSGLAGGPGEQYF	TGTGCCAGCAGCTTAACCAGCGGACTAGCGGGAGGGCCTGGTGAGCAGTACTTC
-	TRBJ2-5	-	TRBV4-2	17	CASSQDATGPRGETQYF	TGTGCCAGCAGCCAAGACGCAACAGGGCCCCGAGGGGAGACCCAGTACTTC
TRBD2	TRBJ2-3	-	TRBV14	15	CASSQGGRAKDTQYF	TGTGCCAGCAGCCAAGGCGGGAGGGCCAAAGATACGCAGTATTTT
TRBD2	TRBJ2-1	-	TRBV7-2	17	CASSSRGTRVGYNEQFF	TGTGCCAGCAGCTCTAGGGGGACTAGGGTGGGATACAATGAGCAGTTCTTC
-	TRBJ2-2	-	TRBV7-9	13	CASSSSFTGELFF	TGTGCCAGCAGCTCCAGTTTCACCGGGGAGCTGTTTTTT
TRBD2	TRBJ2-1	once	TRBV4-2	17	CASSQAGTSGRNNEQFF	TGTGCCAGCAGCCAGGCCGGGACTAGCGGGAGAAACAATGAGCAGTTCTTC
-	TRBJ2-7	-	TRBV19	10	CASSSYEQYF	TGTGCCAGTAGTTCCTACGAGCAGTACTTC
TRBD1	TRBJ1-2	-	TRBV19	13	CASSKQGNYGYTF	TGTGCCAGTAGCAAACAGGGGAACTATGGCTACACCTTC
-	TRBJ1-1	-	TRBV28	11	CASVLQGNAFF	TGTGCCAGCGTACTTCAGGGGAACGCTTTCTTT
-	TRBJ1-1	-	TRBV6-1	14	CASSVNALNTEAFF	TGTGCCAGCAGTGTGAACGCCCTGAACACTGAAGCTTTCTTT
-	TRBJ2-6	-	TRBV9	18	CASSAPTGQYSGANVLTF	TGTGCCAGCAGCGCCCCGACCGGACAGTACTCTGGGGCCAACGTCCTGACTTTC